The entry that follows covers one T cell receptor (beta chain) sequence. The time point denotes: peripheral blood 6 weeks after treatment start. The number of samples from each patient was between 1 and 8, taken pretreatment and on-treatment. The data were obtained in a study of PD-L1 blockade in urothelial cancer. Overall study context: Patients arrived having already received 0 to 3 prior chemotherapy regimens.

Clones were sequenced by immunoSEQ multiplex PCR, and TCRdb holds only the in-frame ones, with some missing. The sample has 75,000 to 95,000 clones, under 95% seen once. This specimen consisted of PBMCs, obtained around atezolizumab (anti-PD-L1) treatment. This TCR was recovered from a woman older than 75 with urothelial cancer.

The CDR3 sequence: CASSKSGLTSGTDTQYF. The CDR3 nucleotides are TGTGCCAGCAGCAAATCAGGACTGACGAGTGGCACAGATACGCAGTATTTT. V gene TRBV21-1 combines with J gene TRBJ2-3; TRBD2, the table's D call, lacks a check against the DNA. TRBV21-1 is shown as a pseudogene. The CDR3 is 17 amino acids.